The entry below describes one T cell receptor (beta chain). Its antigen remains unknown. This sample is part of a study of cytomegalovirus exposure and HLA in healthy donors. Overall study findings and caveats: The investigators catalogued 164 TCR beta chains as cytomegalovirus-associated.

TCRdb's copy holds only in-frame clones and misses some; the assay was immunoSEQ multiplex PCR. Of over 100,000 clones in the sample, roughly 89% were seen once. The CDR3 runs to 13 residues. The V and J ends lost 6 bases and 13 bases, in that order; junction bases with no gene match: 14. Germline-derived CDR1 and CDR2 are ENHRY and SYGVKD. The material sequenced was PBMCs. The gene calls are TRBV10-3 and TRBJ2-7; TRBD1 aligns across 8 bases. This receptor was identified in a woman younger than 30 in good health and CMV-seronegative. CDR3 amino acids: CAISPGQVESVYF. In DNA form, the CDR3 reads TGTGCCATCAGCCCGGGACAGGTTGAGTCGGTATACTTC.